This TCR beta chain stems from a study of technical replicates of blood from a few donors. Clones were read by immunoSEQ multiplex PCR, and TCRdb kept only the in-frame ones, dropping some. The table lists about 97,000 clones, about 95% of them singletons. The CDR3 is 16 residues long. Germline CDR1 is MDHEN and CDR2 is SYDVKM. V was cut by 7 bases and J by 0 bases, with 19 bases left in between. Material for sequencing was T cells isolated from PBMCs. The chain has TRBV28 and TRBJ2-7, with TRBD2 as a possible D gene (5 bases). This TCR was sampled from a human donor in good health. The CDR3 coding sequence is TGTGCCAGCATTTCACCCCAGAGCGGTAGCTCCTACGAGCAGTACTTC. Protein: CASISPQSGSSYEQYF. The whole variable domain, remainder taken from reference TRBV28 and TRBJ2-7, is DVKVTQSSRYLVKRTGEKVFLECVQDMDHENMFWYRQDPGLGLRLIYFSYDVKMKEKGDIPEGYSVSREKKERFSLILESASTNQTSMYLCASISPQSGSSYEQYFGPGTRLTVT.